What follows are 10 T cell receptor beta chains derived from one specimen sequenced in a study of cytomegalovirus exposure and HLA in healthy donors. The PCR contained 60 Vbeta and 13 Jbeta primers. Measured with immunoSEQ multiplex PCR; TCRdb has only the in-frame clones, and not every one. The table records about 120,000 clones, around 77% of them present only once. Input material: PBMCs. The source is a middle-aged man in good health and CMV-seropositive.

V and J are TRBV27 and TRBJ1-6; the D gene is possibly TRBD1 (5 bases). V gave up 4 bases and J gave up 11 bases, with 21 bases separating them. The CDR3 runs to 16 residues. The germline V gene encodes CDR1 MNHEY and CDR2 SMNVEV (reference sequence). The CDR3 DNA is TGTGCCAGCAGTTCGTTGACAGCCCTTACGAGGACACCCCTCCACTTT. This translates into CASSSLTALTRTPLHF.

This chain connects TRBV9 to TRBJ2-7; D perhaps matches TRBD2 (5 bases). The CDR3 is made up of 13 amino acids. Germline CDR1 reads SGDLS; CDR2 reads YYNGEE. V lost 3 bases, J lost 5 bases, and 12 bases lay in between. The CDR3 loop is CASSASWTDEQYF. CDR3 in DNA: TGTGCCAGCAGCGCAAGCTGGACTGACGAGCAGTACTTC.

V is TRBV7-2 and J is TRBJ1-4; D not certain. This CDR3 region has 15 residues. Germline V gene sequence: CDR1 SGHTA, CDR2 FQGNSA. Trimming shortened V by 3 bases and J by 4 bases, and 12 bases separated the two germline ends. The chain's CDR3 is CASSFRIPGNEKLFF. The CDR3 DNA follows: TGTGCCAGCAGCTTCCGAATCCCGGGTAATGAAAAACTGTTTTTT.

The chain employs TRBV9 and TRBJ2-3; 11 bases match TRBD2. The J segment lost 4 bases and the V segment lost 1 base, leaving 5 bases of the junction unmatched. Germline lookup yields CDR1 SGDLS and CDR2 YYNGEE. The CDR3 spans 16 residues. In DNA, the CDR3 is TGTGCCAGCAGCGTAACGACTAGCGGGACCCCAGATACGCAGTATTTT. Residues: CASSVTTSGTPDTQYF.

CDR3 sequence (DNA): TGCGCCAGCAGCCAAGAGGCACAGGGGAGGTGGGCCGGAAACACCATATATTTT. Translated, it gives CASSQEAQGRWAGNTIYF. This chain uses TRBV4-3 with TRBJ1-3; 7 bases agree with TRBD1. The CDR3 has 18 amino acids. V lost 0 bases and J lost 4; bases outside the gene matches: 12. CDR1 LGHNA and CDR2 YSLEER come from the germline V gene.

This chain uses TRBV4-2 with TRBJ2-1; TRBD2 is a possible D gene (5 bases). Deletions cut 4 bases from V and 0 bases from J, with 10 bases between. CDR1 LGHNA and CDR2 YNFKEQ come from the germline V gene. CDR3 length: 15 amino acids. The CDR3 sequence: CASSPEVSSYNEQFF. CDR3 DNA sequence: TGTGCCAGCAGCCCGGAGGTAAGCTCCTACAATGAGCAGTTCTTC.

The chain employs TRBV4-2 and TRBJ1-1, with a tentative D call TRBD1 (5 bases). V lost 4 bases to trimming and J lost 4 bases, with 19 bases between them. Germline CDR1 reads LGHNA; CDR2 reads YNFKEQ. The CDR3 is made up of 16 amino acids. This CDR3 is CASSPTPGFSGTEAFF. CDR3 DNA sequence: TGTGCCAGCAGCCCCACTCCAGGGTTTTCGGGCACTGAAGCTTTCTTT.

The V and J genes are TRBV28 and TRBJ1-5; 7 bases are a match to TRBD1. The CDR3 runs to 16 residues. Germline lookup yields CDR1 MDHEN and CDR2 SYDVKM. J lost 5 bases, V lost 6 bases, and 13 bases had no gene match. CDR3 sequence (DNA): TGTGCCAGCAGCCTTGTCCGACAGGGTGTATATCAGCCCCAGCATTTT. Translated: CASSLVRQGVYQPQHF.

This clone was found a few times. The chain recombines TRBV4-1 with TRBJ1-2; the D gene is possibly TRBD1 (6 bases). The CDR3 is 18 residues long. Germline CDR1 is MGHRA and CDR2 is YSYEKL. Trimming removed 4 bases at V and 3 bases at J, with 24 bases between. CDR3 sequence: CASSRTWGTGSGDYGYTF. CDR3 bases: TGCGCCAGCAGCCGGACGTGGGGCACAGGGTCGGGTGACTATGGCTACACCTTC.

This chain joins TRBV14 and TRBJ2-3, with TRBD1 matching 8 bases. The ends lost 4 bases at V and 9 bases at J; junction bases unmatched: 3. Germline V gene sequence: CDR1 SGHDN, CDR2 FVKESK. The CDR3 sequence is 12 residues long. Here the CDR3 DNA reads TGTGCCAGCAGCCCGGACAGGGTAACGCAGTATTTT. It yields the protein CASSPDRVTQYF. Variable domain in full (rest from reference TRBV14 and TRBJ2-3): EAGVTQFPSHSVIEKGQTVTLRCDPISGHDNLYWYRRVMGKEIKFLLHFVKESKQDESGMPNNRFLAERTGGTYSTLKVQPAELEDSGVYFCASSPDRVTQYFGPGTRLTVL.